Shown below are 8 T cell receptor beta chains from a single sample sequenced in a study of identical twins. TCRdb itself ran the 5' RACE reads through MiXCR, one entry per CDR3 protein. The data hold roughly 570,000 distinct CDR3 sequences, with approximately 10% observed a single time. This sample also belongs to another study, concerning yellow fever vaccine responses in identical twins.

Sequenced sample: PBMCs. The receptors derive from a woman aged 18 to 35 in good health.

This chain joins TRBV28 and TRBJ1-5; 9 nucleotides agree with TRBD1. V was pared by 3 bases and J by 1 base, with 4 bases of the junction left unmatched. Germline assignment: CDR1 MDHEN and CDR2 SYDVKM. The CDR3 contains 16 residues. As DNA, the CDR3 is TGTGCCAGCAGTTTCCTCGGACAGGGGAGCAATCAGCCCCAGCATTTT. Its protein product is CASSFLGQGSNQPQHF.

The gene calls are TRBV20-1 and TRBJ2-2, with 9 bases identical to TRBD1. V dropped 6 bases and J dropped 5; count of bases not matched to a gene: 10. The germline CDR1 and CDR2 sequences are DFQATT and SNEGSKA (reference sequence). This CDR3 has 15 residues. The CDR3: CSANNRGRKTGELFF. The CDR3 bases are TGCAGTGCAAACAACAGGGGGCGAAAAACCGGGGAGCTGTTTTTT.

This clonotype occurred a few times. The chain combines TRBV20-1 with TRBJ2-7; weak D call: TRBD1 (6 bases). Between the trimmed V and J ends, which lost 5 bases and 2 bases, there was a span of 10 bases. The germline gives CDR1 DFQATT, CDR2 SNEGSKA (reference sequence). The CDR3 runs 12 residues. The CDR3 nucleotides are TGCAGTGCTGATACAGGGACCTACGAGCAGTACTTC. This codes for CSADTGTYEQYF.

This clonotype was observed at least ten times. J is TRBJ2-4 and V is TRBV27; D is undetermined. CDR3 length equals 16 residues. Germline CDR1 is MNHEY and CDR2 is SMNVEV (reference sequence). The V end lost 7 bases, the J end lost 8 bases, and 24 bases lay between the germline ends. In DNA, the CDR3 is TGTGCCAGCACTCCACCCCCTAAAGGGCCAGGTGACATTCAGTACTTC. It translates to CASTPPPKGPGDIQYF.

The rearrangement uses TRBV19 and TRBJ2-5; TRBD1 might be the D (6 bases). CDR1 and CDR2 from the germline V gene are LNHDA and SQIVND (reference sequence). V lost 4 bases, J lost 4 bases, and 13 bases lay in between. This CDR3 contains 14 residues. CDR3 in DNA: TGTGCCAGTAGTACTCAACAGGGCTCAGAGACCCAGTACTTC. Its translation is CASSTQQGSETQYF.

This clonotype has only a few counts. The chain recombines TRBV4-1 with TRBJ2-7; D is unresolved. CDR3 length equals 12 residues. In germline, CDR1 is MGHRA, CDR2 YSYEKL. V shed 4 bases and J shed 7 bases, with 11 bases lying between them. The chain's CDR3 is CASSPNRVEQYF. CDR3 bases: TGCGCCAGCAGCCCCAATCGGGTAGAGCAGTACTTC.

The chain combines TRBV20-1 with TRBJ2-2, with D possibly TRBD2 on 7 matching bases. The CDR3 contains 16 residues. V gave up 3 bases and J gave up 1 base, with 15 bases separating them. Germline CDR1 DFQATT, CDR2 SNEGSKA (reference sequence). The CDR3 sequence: CSARKGGQGNTGELFF. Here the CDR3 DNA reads TGCAGTGCTAGGAAGGGGGGGCAGGGGAACACCGGGGAGCTGTTTTTT.

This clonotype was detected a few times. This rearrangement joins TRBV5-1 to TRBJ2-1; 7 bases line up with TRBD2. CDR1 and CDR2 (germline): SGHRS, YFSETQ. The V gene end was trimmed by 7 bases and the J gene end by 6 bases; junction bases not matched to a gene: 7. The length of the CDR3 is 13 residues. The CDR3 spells CASWSGISNEQFF. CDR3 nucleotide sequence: TGCGCCAGCTGGAGCGGGATTTCCAATGAGCAGTTCTTC.